This TCR beta chain was recovered during a study of identical twins. The study's findings and limits: Beta out-of-frame twin sharing showed a weaker excess.

About this clonotype itself: Its antigen is unidentified. This could be a read error, since a much larger clone is one nucleotide away.

MiXCR, run by TCRdb on the 5' RACE reads, gives a single entry per CDR3 protein. Counted here are more than 1.5 million distinct CDR3 sequences, 25% to 35% occurring once; the ten biggest clones make up 0.25% to 0.3%. The germline V gene encodes CDR1 SQVTM and CDR2 ANQGSEA. V lost 2 bases to trimming and J lost 7 bases, with 8 bases between them. The CDR3 extends over 11 amino acids. The clonotype comes from a newborn girl in good health. The gene calls are TRBV29-1 and TRBJ1-2; D remains ambiguous. The source material was cord blood. The CDR3 region is CSVEHTFGYTF. In DNA, the CDR3 is TGCAGCGTTGAACATACTTTTGGCTACACCTTC. The variable domain in full, with the rest retrieved from reference TRBV29-1 and TRBJ1-2, is SAVISQKPSRDICQRGTSLTIQCQVDSQVTMMFWYRQQPGQSLTLIATANQGSEATYESGFVIDKFPISRPNLTFSTLTVSNMSPEDSSIYLCSVEHTFGYTFGSGTRLTVV.